The clone carrying this T cell receptor (beta chain) was counted many times. TCRdb itself ran the 5' RACE reads through MiXCR, one entry per CDR3 protein. The table lists 15,000 to 20,000 distinct CDR3 sequences, more than 2% of them singletons. The data were obtained in a study of neurological immune-mediated disorders. The receptor was isolated from a woman in her late teens or twenties with multiple sclerosis. The sequenced sample consisted of PBMCs.

This chain's CDR3 is CASSQEDTVTTDTQYF. The CDR3 DNA reads as TGCGCCAGCAGCCAAGAAGACACGGTGACCACAGATACGCAGTATTTT. The genes are TRBV4-3 and TRBJ2-3; D gene unclear. V lost 0 bases and J lost 2, with 12 bases in between. The CDR3 sequence is 16 residues long. Germline V gives CDR1 LGHNA, CDR2 YSLEER.